This is a list of T cell receptor beta chains from one sample in a study of blood T cell repertoires in COVID-19. The repertoire was sequenced with immunoSEQ multiplex PCR; TCRdb's copy has only in-frame clones and lacks some. The sample contains tens of thousands of clones, about nine tenths of which appear only once. Sequencing was done on a sample of peripheral blood. These receptors all come from a woman between 70 and 85 years old with acute or convalescent COVID-19. The CDR3 runs from the conserved cysteine through the conserved F or W. A D gene is named only where the DNA matches it firmly. Clone size is stated in some rows and not others, as once, few, many or a class when expanded.

V gene	J gene	clone size	D gene	CDR3 protein	CDR3 DNA
TRBV19	TRBJ1-4	.	TRBD1	CASSAGTGGEKLFF	TGTGCCAGTAGTGCCGGGACAGGGGGGGAAAAACTGTTTTTT
TRBV5-1	TRBJ2-1	once	TRBD2	CASTQGSGGTYNEQFF	TGCGCCAGCACCCAGGGTAGCGGGGGAACCTACAATGAGCAGTTCTTC
TRBV2	TRBJ1-1	.	TRBD1	CASSVRGASDEAFF	TGTGCCAGCAGTGTCAGGGGGGCTTCGGATGAAGCTTTCTTT
TRBV11-2	TRBJ1-5	.	.	CASSLEWGNNQPQHF	TGTGCCAGCAGCTTAGAATGGGGCAACAATCAGCCCCAGCATTTT
TRBV19	TRBJ1-3	few	TRBD1	CASRDRGISGNTIYF	TGTGCCAGTAGGGACAGGGGAATCTCTGGAAACACCATATATTTT
TRBV5-1	TRBJ2-7	few	TRBD1	CASSFLETGSYEQYF	TGCGCCAGCAGCTTCTTAGAGACAGGGTCCTACGAGCAGTACTTC
TRBV7-6	TRBJ1-4	.	.	CASSLRLGGGEKLFF	TGTGCCAGCAGCTTAAGGTTGGGGGGAGGTGAAAAACTGTTTTTT
TRBV5-1	TRBJ1-2	.	.	CASSTNRDGYTF	TGCGCCAGCAGCACGAACAGAGATGGCTACACCTTC
TRBV2	TRBJ2-4	.	.	CASSDSSPVKNIQYF	TGTGCCAGCAGTGATAGTAGTCCGGTGAAAAACATTCAGTACTTC
TRBV19	TRBJ1-2	.	TRBD1	CASSRYAPGQVHGGYTF	TGTGCCAGTAGTAGATATGCCCCGGGACAGGTCCACGGTGGCTACACCTTC
TRBV12-3/TRBV12-4	TRBJ1-4	once	.	CASSFKEAEKLFF	TGTGCCAGCAGTTTTAAGGAGGCTGAAAAACTGTTTTTT
TRBV2	TRBJ2-5	.	TRBD1	CASSATGTAIQETQYF	TGTGCCAGCAGTGCCACCGGGACAGCCATCCAAGAGACCCAGTACTTC
TRBV19	TRBJ2-5	.	TRBD1	CASGTGGLLETQYF	TGTGCCAGCGGGACAGGGGGCCTTCTAGAGACCCAGTACTTC
TRBV18	TRBJ1-2	.	TRBD1	CASSKDRAEGYTF	TGTGCCAGCTCAAAGGACAGGGCGGAAGGCTACACCTTC
TRBV7-6	TRBJ1-4	.	TRBD1	CASSTAGGAGEKLFF	TGTGCCAGCAGCACTGCAGGGGGCGCAGGAGAAAAACTGTTTTTT
TRBV12-3/TRBV12-4	TRBJ2-7	.	.	CASSFGGYEQYF	TGTGCCAGCAGTTTCGGCGGCTACGAGCAGTACTTC
TRBV9	TRBJ1-3	few	.	CASSAPRFGNTIYF	TGTGCCAGCAGCGCTCCGAGATTCGGAAACACCATATATTTT
TRBV3-1/TRBV3-2	TRBJ2-1	.	TRBD2	CASSPTSGSLPYNEQFF	TGTGCCAGCAGCCCGACTAGCGGGAGTCTCCCCTACAATGAGCAGTTCTTC
TRBV7-9	TRBJ2-5	.	.	CASSPQETQYF	TGTGCCAGCAGCCCACAAGAGACCCAGTACTTC
TRBV10-2	TRBJ1-3	.	.	CASSEPGSGNTIYF	TGCGCCAGCAGTGAACCAGGGTCCGGAAACACCATATATTTT
TRBV19	TRBJ2-2	.	TRBD1	CASRATGGLSGGELFF	TGTGCCAGTAGAGCGACAGGGGGCTTAAGCGGCGGGGAGCTGTTTTTT
TRBV6-5	TRBJ1-1	.	TRBD1	CASSYSRDRGTEAFF	TGTGCCAGCAGTTACTCCCGGGACAGGGGGACTGAAGCTTTCTTT
TRBV12-3/TRBV12-4	TRBJ2-7	.	TRBD1	CASRRQGAYEQYF	TGTGCCAGCAGGCGACAGGGGGCCTACGAGCAGTACTTC
TRBV19	TRBJ1-5	once	TRBD1	CASLKGTGYSNQPQHF	TGTGCCAGTCTTAAGGGGACAGGGTATAGCAATCAGCCCCAGCATTTT
TRBV27	TRBJ2-1	.	TRBD2	CASSTGGVDIRNEQFF	TGTGCCAGCAGTACGGGGGGAGTCGACATCCGGAATGAGCAGTTCTTC
TRBV3-1/TRBV3-2	TRBJ1-5	.	TRBD1	CASSLRPTGTVHQPQHF	TGTGCCAGCAGCCTACGCCCGACAGGGACTGTGCATCAGCCCCAGCATTTT
TRBV19	TRBJ1-4	.	TRBD1	CASRDRGRNEKLFF	TGTGCCAGCAGGGACAGGGGGCGAAATGAAAAACTGTTTTTT
TRBV11-2	TRBJ2-1	.	.	CASSPPGNEQFF	TGTGCCAGCAGCCCGCCGGGGAATGAGCAGTTCTTC
TRBV2	TRBJ2-3	.	TRBD1	CASGRDRGTDTQYF	TGTGCCAGCGGAAGAGACAGGGGCACAGATACGCAGTATTTT
TRBV7-9	TRBJ2-3	.	TRBD2	CASSPIPWRGGLPQYF	TGTGCCAGCAGCCCGATCCCCTGGCGGGGGGGCCTTCCGCAGTATTTT
TRBV5-4	TRBJ1-2	few	TRBD1	CASSRIGQGIGYYGYTF	TGTGCCAGCAGCAGGATTGGACAGGGGATTGGATACTATGGCTACACCTTC
TRBV6-5	TRBJ2-4	.	TRBD1	CASMGQGKNIQYF	TGTGCCAGCATGGGACAGGGGAAAAACATTCAGTACTTC
TRBV24-1	TRBJ2-3	.	TRBD1	CATSDSGQGGGTQYF	TGTGCCACCAGTGACTCCGGACAGGGAGGTGGTACGCAGTATTTT
TRBV7-7	TRBJ2-7	.	TRBD1	CASSAGTGGHEQYF	TGTGCTAGCAGCGCCGGGACAGGGGGCCACGAGCAGTACTTC
TRBV13	TRBJ1-6	.	.	CASSLDTNSPLHF	TGTGCCAGCAGCTTAGACACCAATTCACCCCTCCACTTT
TRBV4-1	TRBJ2-2	.	.	CASSQDEGGLTTGELFF	TGCGCCAGCAGCCAAGATGAGGGGGGACTAACCACCGGGGAGCTGTTTTTT
TRBV12-1	TRBJ1-6	.	.	CASSPGRQGRTSPLHF	TGTGCCAGCAGCCCCGGAAGACAGGGTAGAACTTCACCCCTCCACTTT
TRBV27	TRBJ2-1	.	.	CASSPSTLSYSPSINEQFF	TGTGCCAGCAGTCCCTCGACACTTTCCTATTCCCCTTCAATCAATGAGCAGTTCTTC
TRBV6-1	TRBJ1-4	.	TRBD1	CASSDGTAINEKLFF	TGTGCCAGCAGTGACGGGACAGCCATTAATGAAAAACTGTTTTTT
TRBV2	TRBJ1-5	.	.	CASSEQGRVNQPQHF	TGTGCCAGCAGTGAACAGGGCAGGGTCAATCAGCCCCAGCATTTT
TRBV6-5	TRBJ2-3	.	.	CASSYPTGKFTDTQYF	TGTGCCAGCAGTTACCCGACAGGCAAATTCACAGATACGCAGTATTTT
TRBV5-4	TRBJ1-2	once	.	CASSLSTGREANYGYTF	TGTGCCAGCAGCTTAAGCACAGGAAGAGAGGCCAACTATGGCTACACCTTC
TRBV21-1	TRBJ2-2	.	.	CASITTVNTGELFF	TGTGCCAGCATCACGACAGTAAACACCGGGGAGCTGTTTTTT
TRBV7-6	TRBJ1-5	.	TRBD1	CASSGGTAGSNQPQHF	TGTGCCAGCAGCGGGGGGACAGCCGGGAGCAATCAGCCCCAGCATTTT
TRBV5-1	TRBJ2-1	.	.	CASSLQYSYNEQFF	TGCGCCAGCAGCTTACAGTACTCCTACAATGAGCAGTTCTTC
TRBV11-2	TRBJ1-5	.	.	CASSLVRRLSQHF	TGTGCCAGCAGCTTAGTTAGGAGGCTGTCCCAGCATTTT
TRBV6-6	TRBJ2-7	.	.	CASSFQTGNYEQYF	TGTGCCAGCAGTTTTCAGACAGGAAACTACGAGCAGTACTTC
TRBV29-1	TRBJ2-5	.	.	CSVVKQTQETQYF	TGCAGCGTTGTTAAACAGACCCAAGAGACCCAGTACTTC
TRBV10-3	TRBJ1-2	.	.	CAISDTANYGYTF	TGTGCCATCAGCGACACCGCTAACTATGGCTACACCTTC
TRBV4-2	TRBJ2-1	.	TRBD2	CASSQGPAGAIGHEQFF	TGTGCCAGCAGCCAAGGTCCAGCGGGAGCGATTGGGCATGAGCAGTTCTTC
TRBV10-3	TRBJ2-2	.	TRBD1	CAIRSRDRGTGELFF	TGTGCCATCCGAAGCCGGGACAGGGGTACCGGGGAGCTGTTTTTT
TRBV5-1	TRBJ2-2	.	TRBD1	CASSSGQGTYTNTGELFF	TGCGCCAGCAGCTCGGGACAGGGGACATACACGAACACCGGGGAGCTGTTTTTT
TRBV4-1	TRBJ1-1	.	.	CASSQDWGRNTEAFF	TGCGCCAGCAGCCAAGATTGGGGGCGGAACACTGAAGCTTTCTTT
TRBV19	TRBJ1-2	.	.	CASKQQEVNYGYTF	TGTGCCAGTAAGCAACAGGAAGTTAACTATGGCTACACCTTC
TRBV5-5	TRBJ2-1	.	TRBD1	CASRSPGQGYNEQFF	TGTGCCAGCAGATCACCGGGACAGGGGTACAATGAGCAGTTCTTC
TRBV4-1	TRBJ2-5	.	TRBD2	CASSQDLGGGTQYF	TGCGCCAGCAGCCAAGATCTCGGGGGGGGGACCCAGTACTTC
TRBV9	TRBJ2-6	.	TRBD1	CASSPVDRINLSGANVLTF	TGTGCCAGCAGCCCGGTGGACAGGATCAACCTCTCTGGGGCCAACGTCCTGACTTTC
TRBV3-1/TRBV3-2	TRBJ2-3	.	TRBD2	CASSRRASGSTDTQYF	TGTGCCAGCAGCCGGAGGGCTAGCGGTAGCACAGATACGCAGTATTTT
TRBV5-1	TRBJ1-4	few	TRBD1	CASSLAGTGGEKLFF	TGCGCCAGCAGCTTGGCCGGGACAGGGGGAGAAAAACTGTTTTTT
TRBV7-9	TRBJ2-2	.	.	CASSLGSGFGELFF	TGTGCCAGCAGCTTAGGATCGGGGTTCGGGGAGCTGTTTTTT